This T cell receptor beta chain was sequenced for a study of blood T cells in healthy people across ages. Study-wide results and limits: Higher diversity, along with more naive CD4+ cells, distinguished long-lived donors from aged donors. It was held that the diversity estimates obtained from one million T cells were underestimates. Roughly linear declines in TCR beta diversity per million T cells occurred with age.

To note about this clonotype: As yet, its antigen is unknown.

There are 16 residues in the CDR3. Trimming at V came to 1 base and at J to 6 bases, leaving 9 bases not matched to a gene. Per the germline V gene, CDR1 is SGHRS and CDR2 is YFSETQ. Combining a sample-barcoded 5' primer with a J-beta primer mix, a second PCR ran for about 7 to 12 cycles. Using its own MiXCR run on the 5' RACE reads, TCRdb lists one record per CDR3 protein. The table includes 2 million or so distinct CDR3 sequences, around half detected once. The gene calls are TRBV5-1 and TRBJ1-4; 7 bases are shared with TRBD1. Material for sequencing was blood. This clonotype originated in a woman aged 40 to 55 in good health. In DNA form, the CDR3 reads TGCGCCAGCAGCTTGTCTCCCACAGGGGAGGATGAAAAACTGTTTTTT. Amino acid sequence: CASSLSPTGEDEKLFF.